Given below is one TCR beta chain in context. These data are taken from a study of blood T cell repertoires in COVID-19. About the research overall: The study drew acute and convalescent COVID-19 samples from the United States, Italy and Spain.

Original data processing: By means of reference gene primer amplification, nucleated cell counts were estimated. Assay: immunoSEQ multiplex PCR; the TCRdb copy retains only in-frame clones and omits some. For V, J and clone size, that table is used; D and trimming come from the DNA. This sample has under 200,000 clones, with just under 85% found just once. Per germline, CDR1 MNHEY and CDR2 SVGEGT. V lost 6 bases to trimming and J lost 0 bases, with 14 bases between them. The CDR3 has 16 residues. The Seattle patients joined while their infection was active and were tracked longitudinally afterward. The rearrangement uses TRBV6-2 or TRBV6-3 and TRBJ2-2; D is perhaps TRBD1 (6 bases). The sequence was obtained from a woman older than 75 with COVID-19, enrolled during active disease. Sequenced sample: peripheral blood. Here the CDR3 DNA reads TGTGCCAGCAGCCCAACCTGGACAGCGAACACCGGGGAGCTGTTTTTT. It specifies CASSPTWTANTGELFF.